This is a list of T cell receptor beta chains from one sample in a study of blood T cell repertoires in COVID-19. Data came from immunoSEQ multiplex PCR; TCRdb stores just in-frame clones and leaves some out. The table records 95,000 to 100,000 clones, approximately 84% of them present only once. Input material: peripheral blood. Source of these receptors: a human donor in a cohort sampled during active COVID-19. Both conserved end residues are part of each CDR3. D genes are given only for firm matches. Where a row states a size, it is once, few, many or the class of an expanded clone; other rows omit it.

CDR3 protein	CDR3 DNA	V gene	J gene	clone size	D gene
CASSSGQAATNEKLFF	TGTGCCAGCAGCTCCGGACAAGCTGCAACTAATGAAAAACTGTTTTTT	TRBV7-9	TRBJ1-4	-	-
CASSPGQGVYEQYF	TGTGCCAGCAGCCCCGGACAGGGGGTGTATGAGCAGTACTTC	TRBV11-2	TRBJ2-7	-	TRBD1
CASSPDRASSPLHF	TGTGCCAGCAGTCCGGACAGGGCAAGCTCACCCCTCCACTTT	TRBV27	TRBJ1-6	few	TRBD1
CATSGRTSGEGTDTQYF	TGTGCCACCAGTGGTCGTACTAGCGGGGAGGGCACAGATACGCAGTATTTT	TRBV24-1	TRBJ2-3	once	TRBD2
CASSADGGYGYTF	TGCGCCAGCAGCGCGGATGGAGGCTATGGCTACACCTTC	TRBV5-1	TRBJ1-2	-	-
CASSSRLAGELFF	TGTGCCAGCAGCTCAAGACTAGCCGGGGAGCTGTTTTTT	TRBV7-6	TRBJ2-2	-	-
CASGLLDFWRAGELFF	TGTGCTAGTGGTTTGCTAGACTTTTGGCGGGCCGGGGAGCTGTTTTTT	TRBV12-5	TRBJ2-2	-	-
CASSRGLAGGYQETQYF	TGTGCCAGCAGCCGGGGACTAGCGGGGGGGTACCAAGAGACCCAGTACTTC	TRBV11-2	TRBJ2-5	-	TRBD2
CASSYWTGLALTAKNIQYF	TGTGCCAGCAGCTACTGGACAGGGCTCGCGCTAACGGCCAAAAACATTCAGTACTTC	TRBV5-4	TRBJ2-4	-	TRBD1
CASSIPTETFSYGYTF	TGTGCCAGTAGTATACCGACAGAGACCTTCTCCTATGGCTACACCTTC	TRBV19	TRBJ1-2	-	-
CASSYRGAQHF	TGTGCCAGCAGTTACCGGGGAGCCCAGCATTTT	TRBV6-5	TRBJ1-5	-	-
CARSFGQGTPRGGGYTF	TGTGCCAGAAGCTTCGGACAGGGGACTCCCCGTGGCGGGGGCTACACCTTC	TRBV5-3	TRBJ1-2	-	TRBD1
CASSRGLAGVDTQYF	TGTGCCAGCAGCAGAGGGCTAGCGGGTGTAGATACGCAGTATTTT	TRBV3-1/TRBV3-2	TRBJ2-3	once	TRBD2
CASRWREAIYNEQFF	TGTGCCAGTAGGTGGCGGGAGGCTATTTACAATGAGCAGTTCTTC	TRBV19	TRBJ2-1	-	TRBD2
CASSLNPGTQYF	TGTGCCAGCAGCTTAAATCCAGGGACCCAGTACTTC	TRBV7-2	TRBJ2-5	-	-
CASSLVPGLQGGYTF	TGTGCCAGCAGCTTAGTGCCGGGACTTCAAGGTGGCTACACCTTC	TRBV7-8	TRBJ1-2	-	-
CASSFSNQPQHF	TGTGCCAGCAGCTTTTCTAATCAGCCCCAGCATTTT	TRBV7-9	TRBJ1-5	once	-
CASIVRDRGNEQYF	TGTGCCAGCATTGTCCGGGACAGGGGGAACGAGCAGTACTTC	TRBV28	TRBJ2-7	-	TRBD1
CASSRNREASPYEQYF	TGTGCCAGTAGTAGGAACCGGGAAGCTTCCCCCTACGAGCAGTACTTC	TRBV19	TRBJ2-7	-	-
CASSTGASGGVYNEQFF	TGTGCCAGTAGTACCGGGGCTAGCGGGGGGGTGTACAATGAGCAGTTCTTC	TRBV19	TRBJ2-1	once	TRBD2
CATTVGPANYGYTF	TGTGCCACCACGGTGGGCCCAGCTAACTATGGCTACACCTTC	TRBV28	TRBJ1-2	-	-
CASTPVAGVVGELFF	TGTGCCAGCACCCCCGTAGCGGGAGTTGTCGGGGAGCTGTTTTTT	TRBV7-9	TRBJ2-2	-	TRBD2
CATNQIQVYSYEQYF	TGTGCCACCAACCAAATCCAGGTGTACTCCTACGAGCAGTACTTC	TRBV24-1	TRBJ2-7	once	-
CASSFTDRGYEQYF	TGTGCCAGCAGTTTTACCGACAGGGGCTACGAGCAGTACTTC	TRBV28	TRBJ2-7	once	TRBD1
CASSREGLGTEAFF	TGTGCCAGCAGTAGGGAGGGGTTAGGTACTGAAGCTTTCTTT	TRBV6-5	TRBJ1-1	-	-
CASSYSEGNQPQHF	TGTGCCAGTAGTTACTCAGAGGGCAATCAGCCCCAGCATTTT	TRBV19	TRBJ1-5	-	-
CASSLVISGGHYEQYF	TGTGCCAGCAGCTTGGTAATTTCGGGGGGCCACTACGAGCAGTACTTC	TRBV5-6	TRBJ2-7	-	-
CASSSGTGTYEQYF	TGTGCCAGCAGCTCAGGGACAGGGACCTACGAGCAGTACTTC	TRBV5-6	TRBJ2-7	-	TRBD1
CASSHSGTGGQTQYF	TGCGCCAGCAGTCATTCCGGGACAGGGGGCCAGACCCAGTACTTC	TRBV4-3	TRBJ2-5	-	TRBD1
CASTIGAAGQFF	TGTGCCAGCACTATTGGGGCTGCAGGGCAGTTCTTC	TRBV12-3/TRBV12-4	TRBJ2-1	-	-
CASRRQGATGELFF	TGTGCCAGCAGACGACAGGGGGCCACCGGGGAGCTGTTTTTT	TRBV3-1/TRBV3-2	TRBJ2-2	-	TRBD1
CASSQDFTQGAHNEKLFF	TGTGCCAGCAGCCAAGATTTTACTCAGGGGGCTCATAATGAAAAACTGTTTTTT	TRBV4-2	TRBJ1-4	-	TRBD1
CASSQRLGTGDQPQHF	TGTGCCAGCTCACAGCGCTTGGGGACGGGGGATCAGCCCCAGCATTTT	TRBV18	TRBJ1-5	-	-
CASSLRRERGTEAFF	TGTGCCAGCAGCTTAAGAAGGGAGCGCGGCACTGAAGCTTTCTTT	TRBV5-4	TRBJ1-1	-	-
CASSIMADTSGANVLTF	TGTGCCAGTAGTATAATGGCAGATACCTCTGGGGCCAACGTCCTGACTTTC	TRBV19	TRBJ2-6	-	-
CASSLSPATNEKLFF	TGTGCCAGCAGCTTGTCTCCCGCAACTAATGAAAAACTGTTTTTT	TRBV7-2	TRBJ1-4	-	-
CASSLSMGQGVYGYTF	TGTGCCAGCAGTTTATCGATGGGACAGGGGGTCTATGGCTACACCTTC	TRBV27	TRBJ1-2	once	TRBD1
CASQTSGSSYEQYF	TGTGCCAGCCAAACTAGCGGGAGCTCCTACGAGCAGTACTTC	TRBV28	TRBJ2-7	-	TRBD2
CASSLGVGKNTGELFF	TGCGCCAGCAGCTTGGGGGTCGGGAAGAACACCGGGGAGCTGTTTTTT	TRBV5-1	TRBJ2-2	once	-
CASRTGGAPWEAFF	TGTGCCAGCAGGACGGGGGGCGCTCCCTGGGAAGCTTTCTTT	TRBV2	TRBJ1-1	few	-
CASSRLGGGGNQPQHF	TGTGCCAGCAGTCGGCTTGGGGGGGGAGGAAATCAGCCCCAGCATTTT	TRBV27	TRBJ1-5	-	-
CASSTTGTSPVETQYF	TGTGCCAGTAGTACTACCGGGACTAGCCCGGTTGAGACCCAGTACTTC	TRBV19	TRBJ2-5	-	TRBD2
CASRPSGTSGSTQFF	TGCGCCAGCAGACCCTCCGGGACTAGCGGGAGTACGCAGTTCTTC	TRBV4-1	TRBJ2-1	-	TRBD2
CATSDFSREKDTQYF	TGTGCCACCAGTGATTTTAGCCGGGAAAAGGATACGCAGTATTTT	TRBV24-1	TRBJ2-3	-	-
CASSKAVPGANQPQHF	TGTGCCAGCAGCAAAGCAGTACCGGGAGCCAATCAGCCCCAGCATTTT	TRBV21-1	TRBJ1-5	-	-
CASSGGQANSPLHF	TGTGCCAGCAGCGGCGGACAGGCCAATTCACCCCTCCACTTT	TRBV9	TRBJ1-6	-	TRBD1
CAISVHPNTGELFF	TGTGCCATCAGTGTACACCCGAACACCGGGGAGCTGTTTTTT	TRBV10-3	TRBJ2-2	once	-
CASSIAGGFVDQPQHF	TGTGCCAGTAGTATAGCGGGAGGGTTTGTGGATCAGCCCCAGCATTTT	TRBV19	TRBJ1-5	-	-